A selection of T cell receptor beta chains follows, all from one sample in a study of cytomegalovirus exposure and HLA in healthy donors. Using immunoSEQ multiplex PCR, the repertoire was profiled, and TCRdb retains in-frame clones only, with some absent. The repertoire holds under 250,000 clones, around 79% seen once, with approximately 4.4% in the top ten. Material: PBMCs. The receptors shown here come from a young woman in good health and CMV-seropositive. The CDR3 runs from the conserved cysteine through the conserved F or W.

j_gene | v_gene | CDR3aa
TRBJ2-7 | TRBV4-3 | CASSQEGGLGYEQYF
TRBJ1-2 | TRBV5-1 | CASSSHEQGAVSYGYTF
TRBJ2-1 | TRBV10-3 | CAISLQVRGTSGGRGYNEQFF
TRBJ1-1 | TRBV9 | CASSVDRGLNTEAFF
TRBJ1-1 | TRBV13 | CASSLQGLMNTEAFF
TRBJ2-7 | TRBV4-3 | CASTESQGSSYEQYF
TRBJ1-1 | TRBV28 | CASSSGGGERTEAFF
TRBJ1-1 | TRBV15 | CATERGQMGSEAFF
TRBJ2-1 | TRBV7-7 | CASSLLAGGLNEQFF
TRBJ2-7 | TRBV29-1 | CSVAGNSYEQYF
TRBJ1-3 | TRBV6-4 | CASSDGGRTTTLAYTIYF
TRBJ1-5 | TRBV10-2 | CASSVDRGYSNQPQHF
TRBJ1-1 | TRBV19 | CASVGGTEAFF
TRBJ2-6 | TRBV5-1 | CASGPWPSGANVLTF
TRBJ2-1 | TRBV19 | CASSLGLAGTYNEQFF
TRBJ2-7 | TRBV7-8 | CASSLAQGDSYEQYF
TRBJ2-7 | TRBV10-2 | CATFDREGYEQYF
TRBJ2-3 | TRBV2 | CASMSGRGADTQYF
TRBJ2-5 | TRBV14 | CASSRYLGGQETQYF
TRBJ2-7 | TRBV11-2 | CASGSGTLYEQYF
TRBJ1-1 | TRBV19 | CASSWPGTEAFF
TRBJ2-2 | TRBV25-1 | CASSESSLAGGTGELFF
TRBJ2-2 | TRBV6-1 | CASSGGLGTGELFF
TRBJ2-1 | TRBV29-1 | CSVGGQYNEQFF
TRBJ1-2 | TRBV27 | CASRRTGGNYGYTF
TRBJ2-1 | TRBV6-4 | CASSADGSSYNEQFF
TRBJ2-7 | TRBV6-5 | CASRRSQGGEQYF
TRBJ2-3 | TRBV19 | CASSNTGTPFFTDTQYF
TRBJ1-2 | TRBV5-4 | CASSSENYGYTF